This T cell receptor beta chain was obtained from a study of blood T cells in healthy people across ages. Study-wide points: The recorded TCR beta diversity per million T cells decreased in a roughly linear manner with age.

The V and J ends lost 4 bases and 0 bases respectively, with 17 bases between them. CDR3 length: 18 amino acids. Germline loops: CDR1 SGHRS, CDR2 YFSETQ. Next came a second PCR, run for about 6 to 11 cycles, which used a sample-barcoded 5' primer along with a J-beta primer mix. All cDNA molecules were each tagged by a template-switch adaptor with 12 random nucleotides. TCRdb re-derived calls from the 5' RACE reads in MiXCR, one entry per CDR3 protein. This repertoire shows about 940,000 distinct CDR3 sequences, about 48% found once; its top ten account for around 15%. Details on this clonotype: The antigen is not known.

The rearrangement links TRBV5-1 to TRBJ1-6, with D possibly TRBD1 on 5 matching bases. The sample comprised blood. This sequence was found in a man aged 25 to 40 in good health. The CDR3 nucleotides are TGCGCCAGCAGCACGGGGACGGCTACCAGCTCCTATAATTCACCCCTCCACTTT. It is translated as CASSTGTATSSYNSPLHF. The full variable domain, in which reference TRBV5-1 and TRBJ1-6 provide the parts outside the CDR3, is KAGVTQTPRYLIKTRGQQVTLSCSPISGHRSVSWYQQTPGQGLQFLFEYFSETQRNKGNFPGRFSGRQFSNSRSEMNVSTLELGDSALYLCASSTGTATSSYNSPLHFGNGTRLTVT.